Below are 29 T cell receptor beta chains sequenced from a single sample in a study of Graves' ophthalmopathy and Graves' hyperthyroidism. As the template, RNA transcripts were used to amplify TCR beta CDR3 regions. RT-PCR was first run with HTBI primers, then multiplex PCR in a second round. MiXCR, applied by TCRdb to the multiplex PCR reads, yields one record per CDR3 protein. The repertoire holds 650,000 to 900,000 distinct CDR3 sequences, with roughly 41% as singletons. The sequenced sample was peripheral blood. The receptor source for this set is an adult man with Graves' ophthalmopathy.

This clonotype was recorded many times. This chain connects TRBV19 to TRBJ1-5, with TRBD1 matching over 10 bases. J was trimmed by 6 bases and V by 6 bases; bases with no gene match: 11. The CDR3 is made up of 16 amino acids. Germline-derived CDR1 and CDR2 are LNHDA and SQIVND (reference sequence). The CDR3 coding sequence is TGTGCCAGTAGGGAAACCGGGACAGGGGTAAGTCAGCCCCAGCATTTT. It is translated as CASRETGTGVSQPQHF.

Ten or more counts support this clonotype. Sequence at one end of the junction differs from germline and may be a read error. Written as DNA, the CDR3 is TGCAGCGCGGCGGGGGGACGTCTTCCTTATGGCCACACCTTC. Its protein is CSAAGGRLPYGHTF. The chain uses TRBV29-1 and TRBJ1-2; possible D gene TRBD1, 5 bases. This CDR3 is built from 14 residues. The germline gives CDR1 SQVTM, CDR2 ANQGSEA.

The chain combines TRBV7-2 with TRBJ2-7, with 8 bases fitting TRBD2. V lost 2 bases to trimming and J lost 4 bases; unmatched junction nucleotides: 1. The germline V gene encodes CDR1 SGHTA and CDR2 FQGNSA. CDR3 length: 13 residues. CDR3 sequence: CASSLSGRYEQYF. The CDR3 nucleotides are TGTGCCAGCAGCTTAAGCGGGAGATACGAGCAGTACTTC.

This clonotype was observed many times. The gene calls are TRBV2 and TRBJ2-7; D not resolved. The V end was cut by 0 bases, the J end by 3 bases, with 6 bases between. This CDR3 has 13 residues. Germline assignment: CDR1 SNHLY and CDR2 FYNNEI. Here the CDR3 reads CASSEALYYEQYF. CDR3 DNA: TGTGCCAGCAGTGAAGCGCTTTACTACGAGCAGTACTTC.

The CDR3 nucleotides read TGTGCTAGAAGAGGAGCCCACACCGGGGAGCTGTTTTTT. This codes for CARRGAHTGELFF. The chain combines TRBV2 with TRBJ2-2; D call uncertain. The germline CDR1 and CDR2 sequences are SNHLY and FYNNEI. The CDR3 loop spans 13 amino acids.

V usage is TRBV2 and J usage is TRBJ1-2; 7 nucleotides align to TRBD1. Per the germline V gene, CDR1 is SNHLY and CDR2 is FYNNEI. V lost 0 bases, J lost 6 bases, and 1 base stayed unmatched. The CDR3 length is 13 residues. CDR3 sequence reads: CASSEAQGDGYTF. Written as DNA, the CDR3 is TGTGCCAGCAGTGAAGCGCAGGGGGATGGCTACACCTTC.

CDR3 region: CSAPIGQINQPQHF. CDR3 bases: TGCAGTGCCCCAATCGGACAGATAAATCAGCCCCAGCATTTT. V gene TRBV20-1 combines with J gene TRBJ1-5; tentatively, D is TRBD1 (6 bases). This CDR3 is 14 amino acids long. V was trimmed by 6 bases and J by 4 bases, leaving 16 bases between them. CDR1 DFQATT and CDR2 SNEGSKA come from the germline V gene (reference sequence).

With regard to this clonotype: Since the CDR3 does not end with the conserved phenylalanine or tryptophan, this likely comes from a read error. Because the CDR3's place on the DNA is in doubt, the DNA is left out and the CDR3 is given as listed by TCRdb. This chain links TRBV29-1 with TRBJ1-1. The CDR3 length equals 12 residues, ends included. Germline lookup yields CDR1 SQVTM and CDR2 ANQGSEA. The chain's CDR3 is CSVRFRVTEALL.

The DNA of the CDR3 is TGTGCCAGCAGCCCCCATCGATCGGGAGCGGAAGAGCAGTACTTC. Its protein product is CASSPHRSGAEEQYF. This rearrangement joins TRBV7-8 to TRBJ2-7; maybe TRBD2 (6 bases). Germline V gene sequence: CDR1 SGHVS, CDR2 FQNEAQ. Trimming took off 5 bases at V and 7 bases at J, with 21 bases between the two ends. The length of the CDR3 is 15 residues.

The chain recombines TRBV7-2 with TRBJ2-7; 9 nucleotides match TRBD2. Trimming took 5 bases from V and 2 from J; bases not matched to a gene: 10. This CDR3 is 16 amino acids long. Germline CDR1 is SGHTA and CDR2 is FQGNSA. The CDR3 loop reads CASSPPGLATTYEQYF. The DNA for the CDR3 is TGTGCCAGCAGCCCTCCCGGACTAGCGACGACCTACGAGCAGTACTTC.

The V and J genes are TRBV29-1 and TRBJ2-5; TRBD2 might be the D (6 bases). Trimming stripped 3 bases from V and 2 bases from J, with 16 bases between. Germline CDR1 and CDR2: SQVTM and ANQGSEA. The length of the CDR3 is 15 residues. CDR3 protein: CSVDSIGGLQETQYF. Written as DNA, the CDR3 is TGCAGCGTTGATTCGATTGGGGGGTTGCAAGAGACCCAGTACTTC.

This chain uses TRBV20-1 with TRBJ1-1; weak D call: TRBD1 (5 bases). The ends were cut back, 3 bases at V and 2 bases at J, with 13 bases in the middle. Germline V lookup: CDR1 DFQATT, CDR2 SNEGSKA (reference sequence). The CDR3 runs 14 residues. CDR3 coding DNA: TGCAGTGCTAGTTTGTGGCAGGGAAACACTGAAGCTTTCTTT. Its protein product is CSASLWQGNTEAFF.

This clonotype was counted ten times or more. V gene TRBV2 combines with J gene TRBJ1-5, with TRBD1 matching 7 bases. The length of the CDR3 is 14 residues. Germline assignment: CDR1 SNHLY and CDR2 FYNNEI. The V segment lost 7 bases and the J segment 3 bases; nucleotides outside the gene matches: 6. CDR3 amino acids: CASTRTGSNQPQHF. The CDR3 DNA is TGTGCCAGCACTCGGACAGGTTCCAATCAGCCCCAGCATTTT.

Concerning this clonotype: Its ends do not fully match the called genes, so a read error is possible. The CDR3 reads CASSLEGTTRETQDF. The DNA for the CDR3 is TGTGCCAGCAGCTTAGAAGGGACTACTCGGGAGACCCAGGACTTC. The chain joins TRBV7-3 to TRBJ2-5; 7 bases align to TRBD2. The germline CDR1 and CDR2 sequences are SGHTA and FQGTGA. CDR3 size: 15 residues.

This clonotype was observed at least ten times. V and J are TRBV2 and TRBJ1-1; D is possibly TRBD1 (6 bases). CDR1 is SNHLY and CDR2 is FYNNEI in the germline V gene. Trimming pared 7 bases from V and 6 bases from J, leaving 18 bases between. The CDR3 consists of 14 residues. The CDR3 DNA reads TGTGCCAGCACCCAGTTTCACAGGGAAGCTGAAGCTTTCTTT. Translated: CASTQFHREAEAFF.

As regards this clonotype: Because the CDR3's place on the DNA is in doubt, the DNA is left out and the CDR3 is given as listed by TCRdb. V usage is TRBV10-2 and J usage is TRBJ1-5. Germline V CDR1 and CDR2: WSHSY, SAAADI. The CDR3 spans 15 residues, counting both ends. CDR3 sequence reads: CACSARVQGNQPQHF.

This sequence joins TRBV7-4 and TRBJ2-3; D may be TRBD2 (6 bases). Trimming removed 0 bases at V and 4 bases at J, with 11 bases between. The CDR3 length is 15 residues. Germline V lookup: CDR1 SGHVT, CDR2 SQSDAQ. The CDR3 region is CASSLAETGADTQYF. For the CDR3, the DNA is TGTGCCAGCAGCTTAGCGGAAACGGGAGCAGATACGCAGTATTTT.

This sequence joins TRBV25-1 and TRBJ1-4, with a weak D call TRBD1 (6 bases). The germline CDR1 and CDR2 sequences are MGHDK and SYGVNS. Trimming took off 5 bases at V and 0 bases at J, with 16 bases between the two ends. The CDR3 spans 17 residues. The CDR3 DNA reads TGTGCCAGCAGTCCCCGGACAGCCGTTGCAACTAATGAAAAACTGTTTTTT. It yields the protein CASSPRTAVATNEKLFF.

The chain carries TRBV4-1 and TRBJ1-5, with D unclear. CDR3 length equals 15 residues. Germline CDR1 is MGHRA and CDR2 is YSYEKL. V was clipped by 4 bases and J by 4 bases, with 14 bases between them. The CDR3 loop reads CASSPDPLGNQPQHF. DNA of the CDR3: TGCGCCAGCAGCCCTGATCCCCTGGGTAATCAGCCCCAGCATTTT.

This clonotype was found many times. The V call is TRBV7-2, the J call TRBJ2-7; TRBD1 matches at 10 bases. From germline, CDR1 is SGHTA and CDR2 FQGNSA. The CDR3 contains 14 residues. Trimming took 4 bases from V and 3 from J; bases not matched to a gene: 3. CDR3 protein: CASSWDRGGYEQYF. CDR3 bases: TGTGCCAGCAGCTGGGACAGGGGAGGCTACGAGCAGTACTTC. The whole variable domain, remainder taken from reference TRBV7-2 and TRBJ2-7, is GAGVSQSPSNKVTEKGKDVELRCDPISGHTALYWYRQSLGQGLEFLIYFQGNSAPDKSGLPSDRFSAERTGGSVSTLTIQRTQQEDSAVYLCASSWDRGGYEQYFGPGTRLTVT.

This rearrangement joins TRBV5-1 to TRBJ1-1, with 7 bases matching TRBD1. J lost 3 bases, V lost 0 bases, and 5 bases had no gene match. The CDR3 has 15 amino acids. Germline lookup yields CDR1 SGHRS and CDR2 YFSETQ. The CDR3 sequence: CASSLVPGGDTEAFF. Here the CDR3 DNA reads TGCGCCAGCAGCTTGGTTCCAGGGGGAGACACTGAAGCTTTCTTT.

To note about this clonotype: At one boundary the junction diverges from the germline segment, which might be a read error. The V and J genes are TRBV10-2 and TRBJ2-7; no reliable D call. The germline CDR1 and CDR2 sequences are WSHSY and SAAADI. CDR3 length: 13 amino acids. This CDR3 reads CASSPALDGEQYF. CDR3 DNA: TGTGCCAGCAGCCCCGCCCTTGATGGCGAGCAGTACTTC.

Notes on this clonotype: A much larger clone lies one base from this, so it may be a read error. The V call is TRBV20-1, the J call TRBJ2-7; no clear D. CDR1 and CDR2 from the germline V gene are DFQATT and SNEGSKA (reference sequence). The V end lost 1 base, the J end lost 0 bases, and 10 bases lay between the germline ends. The CDR3 totals 14 residues. The CDR3 loop reads CSARARGYSYEQYF. Here the CDR3 DNA reads TGCAGTGCTAGAGCTCGCGGCTACTCCTACGAGCAGTACTTC.

As regards this clonotype: The junction does not match germline at one end; this may be a read error. The chain couples TRBV10-3 to TRBJ2-7; a weak D match, TRBD1 (6 bases). The germline CDR1 and CDR2 sequences are ENHRY and SYGVKD. This CDR3 contains 13 residues. This CDR3 reads CASSTYRAGEQYF. DNA for the CDR3: TGTGCCAGCAGTACCTACAGGGCAGGCGAGCAGTACTTC.

This clonotype was detected ten times or more. The chain recombines TRBV24-1 with TRBJ1-5; D remains unclear. The germline CDR1 and CDR2 sequences are KGHDR and SFDVKD. Trimming took off 11 bases at V and 2 bases at J, with 12 bases between the two ends. The CDR3 is 13 amino acids. CDR3 in amino acids: CASSPGGNQPQHF. CDR3 sequence (DNA): TGTGCCAGCAGCCCGGGAGGCAATCAGCCCCAGCATTTT.

The CDR3, as DNA: TGCAGCGTTGAAGATCGGGCGGGACTGGGCTACGAGCAGTACTTC. It codes for CSVEDRAGLGYEQYF. The rearrangement links TRBV29-1 to TRBJ2-7; tentative D call: TRBD2 (6 bases). Trimming removed 0 bases at V and 3 bases at J, with 15 bases between. Germline-derived CDR1 and CDR2 are SQVTM and ANQGSEA. The CDR3 contains 15 residues.

This clonotype was detected only a few times. This chain's CDR3 is CASSSGGGAAETQYF. The CDR3 nucleotides read TGTGCCAGCTCATCTGGAGGAGGGGCAGCAGAGACCCAGTACTTC. V is TRBV6-6 and J is TRBJ2-5; D perhaps matches TRBD2 (6 bases). Germline V CDR1 and CDR2: MNHNY, SVGAGI (reference sequence). The CDR3 sequence is 15 residues long. Trimming cost V 8 bases and J 4 bases, with 20 bases left between them.

This clonotype was picked up a small number of times. The CDR3 reads CASSPSGIGNQPQHF. CDR3 nucleotides: TGTGCCAGCTCACCATCCGGGATCGGCAATCAGCCCCAGCATTTT. V gene TRBV24-1 combines with J gene TRBJ1-5; D uncertain. Germline loops: CDR1 KGHDR, CDR2 SFDVKD. Deletions cut 11 bases from V and 2 bases from J, with 18 bases between. The CDR3 sequence is 15 residues long.

This sequence joins TRBV7-9 and TRBJ1-4; the match to TRBD1 covers 8 bases. The CDR3 loop spans 14 amino acids. Looked up from germline, CDR1 is SEHNR and CDR2 is FQNEAQ (reference sequence). The V and J ends lost 8 bases and 7 bases, in that order; junction bases with no gene match: 9. In nucleotides, the CDR3 is TGTGCCAGCGCGGACAGGGTTGGTGGTGAAAAACTGTTTTTT. This codes for CASADRVGGEKLFF.